The 11 T cell receptor beta chains below were found in one sample sequenced in a study of shared clonotypes between healthy human individuals. Naive CD8 isolation took CD45RO-negative cells positively selected for CCR7 and excluded terminally differentiated effector memory CD45RA+ cells. Clones were read by immunoSEQ multiplex PCR, and TCRdb kept only the in-frame ones, dropping some. The data show roughly 2.1 million clones, with around 93% seen just once and about 1.8% held by the top ten. The sample comprised naive CD8+ T cells from PBMCs. These receptors were taken from a man aged 18-30 years in good health. Some clones in this sample may be carry-over from other donors' samples.

This clone was seen a handful of times. The chain carries TRBV7-9 and TRBJ1-5; a possible D gene is TRBD1 (6 bases). Trimming stripped 3 bases from V and 5 bases from J, with 14 bases between. This CDR3 is 15 amino acids long. Germline V gene sequence: CDR1 SEHNR, CDR2 FQNEAQ (reference sequence). The DNA of the CDR3 is TGTGCCAGCAGCTTTACGCTAGGGGGGGATCAGCCCCAGCATTTT. Translating gives CASSFTLGGDQPQHF.

The chain carries TRBV27 and TRBJ2-3; D gene ambiguous. This CDR3 region has 11 residues. Trimming removed 8 bases from V and 5 bases from J, with 8 bases in between. The germline V gene encodes CDR1 MNHEY and CDR2 SMNVEV (reference sequence). CDR3 DNA sequence: TGTGCCAGCGGGGTCTTAGATACGCAGTATTTT. It codes for CASGVLDTQYF.

This chain links TRBV19 with TRBJ1-5; D may be TRBD1 (5 bases). V dropped 10 bases and J dropped 0 bases, with 16 bases sitting between them. The CDR3 runs 15 residues. Germline CDR1 and CDR2: LNHDA and SQIVND (reference sequence). CDR3: CATAAAGGSNQPQHF. The CDR3 DNA is TGTGCCACTGCGGCGGCGGGGGGTAGCAATCAGCCCCAGCATTTT.

V is TRBV7-8 and J is TRBJ2-3, with 12 bases that match TRBD2. The CDR3 is 16 residues long. With V trimmed by 4 bases and J by 6 bases, 8 bases remained unmatched. Germline V gene sequence: CDR1 SGHVS, CDR2 FQNEAQ. CDR3 region: CASSYRLAGVSDTQYF. In nucleotides, the CDR3 is TGTGCCAGCAGCTACCGACTAGCGGGAGTGTCCGATACGCAGTATTTT.

This sequence joins TRBV5-6 and TRBJ2-3; 9 nucleotides align to TRBD2. This CDR3 has 15 amino acids. Trimming at V came to 1 base and at J to 5 bases, leaving 5 bases not matched to a gene. Germline assignment: CDR1 SGHDT and CDR2 YYEEEE. CDR3 in DNA: TGTGCCAGCAGCTTGCTAGCGGGATATTTAGATACGCAGTATTTT. As protein: CASSLLAGYLDTQYF.

The rearrangement uses TRBV27 and TRBJ2-7, with 8 bases that match TRBD2. Germline V CDR1 and CDR2: MNHEY, SMNVEV (reference sequence). With V trimmed by 3 bases and J by 5 bases, 9 bases remained unmatched. This CDR3 is built from 15 residues. In DNA form, the CDR3 reads TGTGCCAGCAGTTTGAAAGTTGCGGGAGGTGACGAGCAGTACTTC. Translated: CASSLKVAGGDEQYF.

V is TRBV11-2 and J is TRBJ1-4; tentatively, D is TRBD1 (5 bases). This CDR3 region has 17 residues. Germline loops: CDR1 SGHAT, CDR2 FQNNGV. Between the trimmed V and J ends, which lost 1 base and 0 bases, there was a span of 12 bases. The CDR3 loop is CASSLGDSLPTNEKLFF. CDR3 nucleotides: TGTGCCAGCAGCTTAGGTGACAGCTTACCAACTAATGAAAAACTGTTTTTT.

The rearrangement uses TRBV13 and TRBJ2-7; 11 bases are shared with TRBD1. After removal of 9 bases from V and 6 bases from J, the junction contained 4 bases not matched to a gene. CDR3 length equals 12 residues. CDR1 is PRHDT, CDR2 FYEKMQ, per germline (reference sequence). The CDR3 loop reads CASRTGGGEQYF. CDR3 in DNA: TGTGCCAGTAGGACAGGGGGCGGCGAGCAGTACTTC.

In this sample, this clone turned up once. J is TRBJ2-1 and V is TRBV27; D is possibly TRBD1 (6 bases). CDR1 and CDR2 from the germline V gene are MNHEY and SMNVEV (reference sequence). The CDR3 is 16 residues long. V lost 9 bases and J lost 0, with 18 bases in between. CDR3: CASSTPDSYSYNEQFF. CDR3 nucleotide sequence: TGTGCCAGTTCAACACCGGACAGCTACTCCTACAATGAGCAGTTCTTC.

J is TRBJ1-4 and V is TRBV6-5; a possible D gene is TRBD1 (5 bases). Germline V gene sequence: CDR1 MNHEY, CDR2 SVGAGI. CDR3 length equals 14 residues. Trimming pared 6 bases from V and 4 bases from J, leaving 12 bases between. The CDR3 spells CASSEGSYNEKLFF. The CDR3 DNA reads TGTGCCAGCAGCGAGGGGAGTTATAATGAAAAACTGTTTTTT.

The chain carries TRBV28 and TRBJ1-1; D is unresolved. CDR1 is MDHEN and CDR2 is SYDVKM in the germline V gene. V gave up 2 bases and J gave up 10 bases, with 8 bases separating them. The CDR3 has 11 amino acids. DNA of the CDR3: TGTGCCAGCAGTTTAGGGGTTGGAGCTTTCTTT. Protein product: CASSLGVGAFF.